The source of this T cell receptor beta chain is a study of T cells in localized non-small cell lung cancer. Findings of the study overall: Of the tissues analyzed, uninvolved adjacent lung showed maximal T cell clonality, greater than tumor. Patients showing higher blood T cell density tended to see longer overall survival. Across samples, adjacent lung featured a median around 56 of the top 100 tumor clones.

In regard to this clone: Its specificity is unknown.

Germline values: CDR1 GTSNPN, CDR2 SVGIG (reference sequence). This CDR3 has 14 residues. Trimming took off 8 bases at V and 7 bases at J, with 20 bases between the two ends. The assay was immunoSEQ multiplex PCR, and TCRdb's table has in-frame clones only and misses some. The sample includes 20,000 to 25,000 clones, approximately 90% of them seen just once. The chain carries TRBV30 and TRBJ2-2, with D perhaps TRBD1 (6 bases). This receptor was obtained from a man aged 40 to 70 with stage II squamous cell lung carcinoma. This specimen was PBMCs, taken before any cancer treatment. In DNA, the CDR3 is TGTGCCGGAAATACAGGGCTGGGTAGCGGGGAGCTGTTTTTT. This translates into CAGNTGLGSGELFF.